This TCR beta chain comes out of a study of cytotoxic CD8 clonotypes in ibrutinib-treated CLL. Across the study: In all, about a dozen patients were relapsed/refractory, approximately 16 were treatment-naive and 17 to 18 were IGHV unmutated. Study-wide results and limits: Public clonotypes, found uncommonly, either contracted or stayed stable on treatment. Sustained-remission and progressing patients diverged in sampling times.

Only in-frame clones appear in the TCRdb table, and some are missing; sequencing was by immunoSEQ multiplex PCR. Counted here are 200,000 or so clones, roughly 65% occurring once; the ten biggest clones make up over 5.5%. CDR3 length equals 16 residues. V shed 7 bases and J 5 bases; nucleotides not matched to a gene: 16. Germline V gene sequence: CDR1 SNHLY, CDR2 FYNNEI. A word on this clone: Its matching antigen is unknown. Different DNA sequences within this sample yield the same CDR3.

Source: PBMCs, taken after 12 months of ibrutinib treatment. This receptor was identified in a human donor with chronic lymphocytic leukemia. J is TRBJ2-7 and V is TRBV2; TRBD1 matches 8 bases. The CDR3 sequence is CASKGSGGLTSNEQYF. The CDR3 bases are TGTGCCAGCAAAGGGTCAGGGGGCCTCACTTCCAACGAGCAGTACTTC.